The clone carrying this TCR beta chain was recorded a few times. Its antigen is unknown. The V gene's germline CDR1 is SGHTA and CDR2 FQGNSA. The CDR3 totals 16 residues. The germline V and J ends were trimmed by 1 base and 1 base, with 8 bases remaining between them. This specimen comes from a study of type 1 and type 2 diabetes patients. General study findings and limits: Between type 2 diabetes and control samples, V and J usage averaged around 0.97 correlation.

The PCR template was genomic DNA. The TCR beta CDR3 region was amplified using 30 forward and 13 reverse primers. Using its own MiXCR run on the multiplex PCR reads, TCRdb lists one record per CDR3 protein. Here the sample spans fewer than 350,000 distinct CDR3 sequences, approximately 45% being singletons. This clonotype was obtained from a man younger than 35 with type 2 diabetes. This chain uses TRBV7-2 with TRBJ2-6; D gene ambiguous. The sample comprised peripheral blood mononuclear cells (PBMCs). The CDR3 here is CASSLGHTSGANVLTF. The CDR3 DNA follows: TGTGCCAGCAGCTTAGGGCACACTTCTGGGGCCAACGTCCTGACTTTC.